This record covers a single TCR beta chain. No cognate antigen has been identified for it. No qualities accompany the bases; no much larger clone lies one base away. This specimen comes from a study of monozygotic twins with cystic fibrosis (dated by TCRdb to the early 2020s). As for the study more broadly: Barcoded libraries were made from about 2.7 micrograms of fragmented DNA using approximately 14 PCR cycles. To gauge how much genetics shapes V and J gene usage, the researchers compared TCR beta repertoires both within and across 16 monozygotic twin pairs who have cystic fibrosis. Ten female and six male twin pairs, aged about 2.0 to 36.4 years (median about 10 years) and mostly children and adolescents, were included in the cohort. On the day of blood sampling, twins were ranked among approximately 990 cohort participants for weight-for-height and for FEVPerc (FEV1 disease centile). Data for three of the twin pairs had previously been reported in another context. What the research found in general, with its limitations: Nucleotide-identical clonotype sharing was significantly higher within monozygotic CF twin pairs than between unrelated CF individuals (P = 0.000026, Mann-Whitney). The cohort was small, and no association was found between shared CDR3 numbers and age, concordance or disease severity. Simpson clonality was found to be generally low (median approximately 0.009), suggesting a naive-dominated repertoire, although higher clonality was observed in the most severely affected patients. V gene usage was most similar to the co-twin for 13 of 16 pairs, and J usage for 8 of 16 pairs, suggesting genetic constraints.

The twin pairs came from the European Cystic Fibrosis Twin and Sibling Study Cohort, which recruited patients from about 160 CF clinics across 14 European countries. Zygosity and CFTR genotype were verified in-house, with zygosity tested by multiplex PCR of nine short tandem repeat loci. Peripheral blood was taken from each twin, and clinical parameters were recorded on the day of blood sampling. Genomic DNA was isolated from peripheral blood cells with phenol/chloroform and kept in TE buffer at 4 degrees C. Following the manufacturer's instructions, the researchers used the immunoSEQ immune profiling system to amplify TCR beta CDR3 regions via multiplex PCR. An Illumina NextSeq system was used for sequencing. In the authors' own workflow: Sequence data were processed on the immunoSEQ Analyzer platform, and clonality was computed as the square root of Simpson's index of productive rearrangements. Similarity in V and J usage was quantified by Jensen-Shannon distance, and CDR3 generation probabilities were calculated with OLGA. Shared CDR3 sequences were searched against the immuneACCESS database (August 2020) and VDJdb (December 2020). This immuneACCESS table, as held by TCRdb, lists in-frame sequences with V and J called but not all clones. Of the missing ones, under half trace to an unresolved V gene in checked studies; the others have no known cause. Clone size and V and J calls were adopted from that table, with D and trimming inferred from the DNA. The sample contains 20,000 or so clones, about 83% of them found a single time. In total, the top ten clones hold 1% to 1.5% of the sample.

The sequence came from a woman aged 25 to 39 with cystic fibrosis. Specimen: blood.

In nucleotides, the sequence is TGTGCCAGCAGTTCCCTAGCGGGGGCACTCAAATACGAGCAGTACTTC. Protein translation: CASSSLAGALKYEQYF. This chain joins TRBV6-5 to TRBJ2-7; the central 10 bases match TRBD2. Based on the germline V gene, the CDR1 and CDR2 sequences are MNHEY and SVGAGI. The V end gives up 4 bases and the J end 4 bases, leaving 10 bases in the junction not matched to a gene. The CDR3 runs 16 residues from the cysteine to the phenylalanine. The kept DNA is CDR3 alone, 48 bases in frame from the first base.